This T cell receptor beta chain was retrieved from a study of T-cell reconstitution after alpha-beta-depleted transplantation in children. Study-wide results and caveats: Surviving recipient T cells and thymic progenitors produced the high day-60 TCRbeta diversity seen in some patients.

During its preparation, the TCRbeta library received unique molecular identifiers. TCRdb recomputed calls from the PCR reads with MiXCR, one row per CDR3 protein. The table lists 800,000 to 1,000,000 distinct CDR3 sequences, about 26% of them singletons. Concerning this clonotype: Its specificity is not known.

Sequenced material: PBMCs, mostly from graft donor cells, taken 360 days after TCRalphabeta/CD19-depleted stem cell transplant. The source of this sequence is a boy in the first two years of life who had a stem cell transplant for SCID, so the T cells may come from the graft donor.

CDR3 nucleotide sequence: TGTGCCAGCAGCGTACCTCGGGTCGGCCGATCAGGGTTGGACGAGCAGTACTTC. Its protein is CASSVPRVGRSGLDEQYF. The gene calls are TRBV7-6 and TRBJ2-7, with D tentatively TRBD1 (5 bases). Germline CDR1 is SGHVS and CDR2 is FNYEAQ. There are 18 residues in the CDR3. V was clipped by 5 bases and J by 5 bases, with 28 bases between them.